This paragraph reports one T cell receptor beta chain. The data were obtained in a study of blood T cell repertoires in COVID-19. CDR3 length: 13 residues. V dropped 3 bases and J dropped 5 bases, with 10 bases sitting between them. Methods used by the authors: How many nucleated cells were present was estimated from reference gene primer amplification. Measured with immunoSEQ multiplex PCR; TCRdb has only the in-frame clones, and not every one. That table is the source of V, J and clone size, and D and trimming were worked out from the DNA. Here the sample spans 150,000 to 200,000 clones, approximately 91% being singletons. Participants were aged about 18 to 90 years, lived in 20 to 30 US areas, and enrolled virtually. Participants were placed into cohorts based on the clinical history they reported. Cohort 3 recovery required two negative PCRs, clearance, or symptom resolution.

The chain links TRBV12-3 or TRBV12-4 to TRBJ2-5; D may be TRBD2 (7 bases). This TCR derives from a woman aged 18-35 years who had recovered from COVID-19. The material sequenced was PBMCs or T cells enriched from blood (not recorded which). CDR3 sequence: CASSLEGGETQYF. CDR3 DNA sequence: TGTGCCAGCAGTTTGGAGGGGGGGGAGACCCAGTACTTC.